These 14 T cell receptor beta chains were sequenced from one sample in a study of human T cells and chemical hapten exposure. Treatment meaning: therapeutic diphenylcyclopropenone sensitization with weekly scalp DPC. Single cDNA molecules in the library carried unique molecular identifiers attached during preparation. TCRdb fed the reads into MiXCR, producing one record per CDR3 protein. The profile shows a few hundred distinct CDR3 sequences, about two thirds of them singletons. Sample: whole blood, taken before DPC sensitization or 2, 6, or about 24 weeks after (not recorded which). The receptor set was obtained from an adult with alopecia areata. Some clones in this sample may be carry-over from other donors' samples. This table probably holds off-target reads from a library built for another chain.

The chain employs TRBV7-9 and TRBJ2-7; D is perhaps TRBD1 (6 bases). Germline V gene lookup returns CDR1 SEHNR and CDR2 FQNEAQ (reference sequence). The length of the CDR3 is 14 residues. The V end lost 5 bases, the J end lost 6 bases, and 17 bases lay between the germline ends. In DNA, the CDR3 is TGTGCCAGCAGCGGTCAGATCGTAGGGGGCGAGCAGTACTTC. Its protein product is CASSGQIVGGEQYF.

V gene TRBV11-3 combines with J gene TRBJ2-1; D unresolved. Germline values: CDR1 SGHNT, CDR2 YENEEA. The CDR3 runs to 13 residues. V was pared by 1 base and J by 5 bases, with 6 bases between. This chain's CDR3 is CASSLGRNNEQFF. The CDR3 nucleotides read TGTGCCAGCAGCTTAGGACGGAACAATGAGCAGTTCTTC.

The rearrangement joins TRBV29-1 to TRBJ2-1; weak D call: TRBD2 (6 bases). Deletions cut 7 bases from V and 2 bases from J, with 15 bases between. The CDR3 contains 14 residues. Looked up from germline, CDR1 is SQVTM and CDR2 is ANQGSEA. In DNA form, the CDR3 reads TGCAGCGGGATGTGGAGGGCCGCCTACAATGAGCAGTTCTTC. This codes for CSGMWRAAYNEQFF.

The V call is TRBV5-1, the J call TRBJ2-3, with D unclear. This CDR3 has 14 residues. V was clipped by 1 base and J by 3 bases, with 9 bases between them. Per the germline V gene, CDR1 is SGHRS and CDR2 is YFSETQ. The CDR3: CASSLSPDTDTQYF. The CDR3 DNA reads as TGCGCCAGCAGCTTGTCTCCGGATACAGATACGCAGTATTTT. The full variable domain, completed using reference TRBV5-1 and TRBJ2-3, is KAGVTQTPRYLIKTRGQQVTLSCSPISGHRSVSWYQQTPGQGLQFLFEYFSETQRNKGNFPGRFSGRQFSNSRSEMNVSTLELGDSALYLCASSLSPDTDTQYFGPGTRLTVL.

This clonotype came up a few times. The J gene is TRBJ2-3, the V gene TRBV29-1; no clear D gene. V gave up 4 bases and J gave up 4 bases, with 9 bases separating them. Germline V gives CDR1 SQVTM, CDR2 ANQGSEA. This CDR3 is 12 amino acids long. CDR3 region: CSVGRASDTQYF. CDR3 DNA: TGCAGCGTTGGACGGGCCTCAGATACGCAGTATTTT.

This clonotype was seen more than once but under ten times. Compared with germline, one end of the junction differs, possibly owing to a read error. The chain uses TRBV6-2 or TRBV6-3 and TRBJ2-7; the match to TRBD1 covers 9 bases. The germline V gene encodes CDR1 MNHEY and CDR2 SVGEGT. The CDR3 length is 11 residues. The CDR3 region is CASATQGAQSF. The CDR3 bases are TGTGCCAGCGCAACACAGGGGGCTCAGTCATTC.

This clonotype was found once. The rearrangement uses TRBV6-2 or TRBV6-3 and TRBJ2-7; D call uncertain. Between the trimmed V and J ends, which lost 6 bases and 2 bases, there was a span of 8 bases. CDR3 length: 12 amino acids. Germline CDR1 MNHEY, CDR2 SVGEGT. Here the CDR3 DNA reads TGTGCCAGCAGGAGACCCCCCTACGAGCAGTACTTC. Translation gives CASRRPPYEQYF.

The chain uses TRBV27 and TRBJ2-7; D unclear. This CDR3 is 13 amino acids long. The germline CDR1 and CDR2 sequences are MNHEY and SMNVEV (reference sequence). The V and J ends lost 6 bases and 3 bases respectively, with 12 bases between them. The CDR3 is CASSPHNDYEQYF. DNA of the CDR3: TGTGCCAGCAGCCCCCACAACGACTACGAGCAGTACTTC.

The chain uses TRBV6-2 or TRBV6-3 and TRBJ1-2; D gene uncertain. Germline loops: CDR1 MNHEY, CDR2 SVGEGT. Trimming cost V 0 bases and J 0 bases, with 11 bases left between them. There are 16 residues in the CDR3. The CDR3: CASSYSMSAANYGYTF. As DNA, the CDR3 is TGTGCCAGCAGTTACTCGATGTCCGCGGCTAACTATGGCTACACCTTC.

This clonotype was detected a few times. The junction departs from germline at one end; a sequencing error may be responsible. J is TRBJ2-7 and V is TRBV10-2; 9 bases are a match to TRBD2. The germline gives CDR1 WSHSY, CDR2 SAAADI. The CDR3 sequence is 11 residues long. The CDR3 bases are TGCGCCAGCAGTGAAGGACTAGCGAGTAACTTC. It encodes CASSEGLASNF.

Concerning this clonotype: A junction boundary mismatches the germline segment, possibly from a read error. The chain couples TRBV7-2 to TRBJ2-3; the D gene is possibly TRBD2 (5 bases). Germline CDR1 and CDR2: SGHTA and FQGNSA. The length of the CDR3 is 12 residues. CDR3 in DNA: TGTGCCAACAGCGGTTACACAGATACGCAGTATTTT. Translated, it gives CANSGYTDTQYF.

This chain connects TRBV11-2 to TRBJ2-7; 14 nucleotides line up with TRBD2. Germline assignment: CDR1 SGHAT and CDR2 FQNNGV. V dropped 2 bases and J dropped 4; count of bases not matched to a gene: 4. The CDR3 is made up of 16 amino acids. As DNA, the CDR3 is TGTGCCAGCAGCTTACCGACTAGCGGGAGGGCGTACGAGCAGTACTTC. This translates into CASSLPTSGRAYEQYF.

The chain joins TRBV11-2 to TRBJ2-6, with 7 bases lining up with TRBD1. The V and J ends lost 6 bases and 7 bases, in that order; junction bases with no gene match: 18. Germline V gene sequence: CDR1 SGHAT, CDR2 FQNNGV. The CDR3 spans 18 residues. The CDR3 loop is CASRAYRGASLGANVLTF. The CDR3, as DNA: TGTGCCAGCAGGGCCTACAGGGGTGCCTCGCTGGGAGCCAACGTCCTGACTTTC.

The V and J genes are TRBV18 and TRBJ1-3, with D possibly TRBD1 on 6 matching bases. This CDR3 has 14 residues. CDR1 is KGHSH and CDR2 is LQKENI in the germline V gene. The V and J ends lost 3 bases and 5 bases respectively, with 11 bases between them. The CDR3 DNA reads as TGTGCCAGCTCACCTCGACAGGACAGAAACACCATATATTTT. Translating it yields CASSPRQDRNTIYF.